The entry that follows covers one T cell receptor (beta chain) sequence. Its antigen remains unidentified. Per the germline V gene, CDR1 is SGHVS and CDR2 is FNYEAQ. The length of the CDR3 is 13 residues. V lost 4 bases and J 1 base, leaving 7 bases between the germline ends. PCR primers comprised 60 Vbeta and 13 Jbeta primers. TCRdb's table, derived via immunoSEQ multiplex PCR, lists solely in-frame clones and lacks some. Of under 200,000 clones listed, approximately 80% were seen once; the top ten hold about 1.3%. This record comes from a study of cytomegalovirus exposure and HLA in healthy donors. As for the study in general: The Caucasian-associated ancestry cluster contained 75% to 85% of the 300 to 400 genotyped donors.

Study results and caveats: A later analysis showed that HLA-associated TCR beta chains had undergone more clonal expansion than equally common others. Cytomegalovirus-associated status was assigned to about 180 TCR beta chains.

The origin of this receptor is a woman aged 50 to 65 in good health and CMV-seronegative. The V gene is TRBV7-6, the J gene TRBJ1-1, with D perhaps TRBD1 (5 bases). Input material: PBMCs. The chain's CDR3 is CASSYTGNTEAFF. In DNA form, the CDR3 reads TGTGCCAGCAGCTATACAGGGAACACTGAAGCTTTCTTT.